Listed below are T cell receptor beta chains from one sample, sequenced in a study of cytomegalovirus exposure and HLA in healthy donors. Assay used: immunoSEQ multiplex PCR; TCRdb lists only in-frame clones, some missing. This table has 300,000 or so clones, about four fifths appearing once. The source material was PBMCs. These receptors all come from a woman between 35 and 50 years old in good health and CMV-seropositive. Each CDR3 is given with its conserved first and last residue. Fields, in order: CDR3 length, V gene, clone size, J gene, D gene, CDR3 DNA, CDR3 protein. The D gene is left open where the match is weak. For some rows the clone size is stated as once, few or many, or as a class when expanded; others skip it.

14,TRBV19,NA,TRBJ2-7,TRBD1,TGTGCCAGTAGTATGGGAGACAGGGTTAACGAGCAGTACTTC,CASSMGDRVNEQYF
13,TRBV5-1,NA,TRBJ2-1,NA,TGCGCCAGCAGCTTGGAAGCGAGCTCCCAACAGTTCTTC,CASSLEASSQQFF
14,TRBV6-6,NA,TRBJ1-6,TRBD1,TGTGCCAGCAGGGGCCTTGGACAGGGGGCACCCCTCCACTTT,CASRGLGQGAPLHF
17,TRBV7-9,NA,TRBJ2-1,TRBD2,TGTGCCAGCAGCGGGGGGTTTGGGCTAGCGGGGTACAATGAGCAGTTCTTC,CASSGGFGLAGYNEQFF
19,TRBV7-8,NA,TRBJ1-1,TRBD1,TGTGCCAGCAGCTTAAGCCCGGAGGCTGGACAGGGGTTGGACACTGAAGCTTTCTTT,CASSLSPEAGQGLDTEAFF
14,TRBV28,NA,TRBJ2-1,TRBD2,TGTGCCAGTACCGGGACTAGCGGATACAATGAGCAGTTCTTC,CASTGTSGYNEQFF
14,TRBV19,NA,TRBJ2-2,TRBD1,TGTGCCAGTAGTACGGACAGGGGTGCCGGGGAGCTGTTTTTT,CASSTDRGAGELFF
15,TRBV10-1,NA,TRBJ2-7,TRBD1,TGCGCCAATTTCAAGACAGGGGCCAGGATGTACGAGCAGTACTTC,CANFKTGARMYEQYF
16,TRBV7-2,NA,TRBJ2-2,NA,TGTGCCAGCAGCTTACTGGCGGGCTCTGGGGTCGGGGAGCTGTTTTTT,CASSLLAGSGVGELFF
13,TRBV30,NA,TRBJ2-7,NA,TGTGCCTGGAGTACCCCTAACGCCTACGAGCAGTACTTC,CAWSTPNAYEQYF
14,TRBV5-1,NA,TRBJ1-1,TRBD1,TGCGCCAGCAGCGGGTCGACAGGGGGCGCCCAGGCTTTCTTT,CASSGSTGGAQAFF
13,TRBV2,NA,TRBJ1-1,NA,TGTGCCAGCAGTGTAGATAGAAGCACTGAAGCTTTCTTT,CASSVDRSTEAFF
18,TRBV7-2,NA,TRBJ1-5,NA,TGTGCCAGCAGTCGGGGACTCTCAGGAGGATATAGCAATCAGCCCCAGCATTTT,CASSRGLSGGYSNQPQHF
15,TRBV5-6,once,TRBJ2-7,TRBD1,TGTGCCAGCAGCTTGGAGACAGGGCCGGTCTACGAGCAGTACTTC,CASSLETGPVYEQYF
16,TRBV30,NA,TRBJ1-6,TRBD1,TGTGCCTGGAGCACTAGAGGGCCAGGGGGATTATCACCCCTCCACTTT,CAWSTRGPGGLSPLHF
15,TRBV9,few,TRBJ2-1,NA,TGTGCCAGCAGCGTAGCGGGAGCGTCCTACAATGAGCAGTTCTTC,CASSVAGASYNEQFF
14,TRBV2,NA,TRBJ1-5,NA,TGTGCCAGCAGTTTGGGGGCAAGCAATCAGCCCCAGCATTTT,CASSLGASNQPQHF
18,TRBV7-2,NA,TRBJ2-3,NA,TGTGCCAGCAGGTCCGGGGAGGGCGGGAAAGGGGGAACAGATACGCAGTATTTT,CASRSGEGGKGGTDTQYF
14,TRBV6-5,NA,TRBJ2-5,TRBD2,TGTGCCAGCAGCCTACTAGCGACCTCGGCGACCCAGTACTTC,CASSLLATSATQYF
14,TRBV7-8,NA,TRBJ2-5,TRBD2,TGTGCCAGCAGCTTGGGACTAGCTCGAGAGACCCAGTACTTC,CASSLGLARETQYF
15,TRBV10-3,NA,TRBJ1-1,TRBD1,TGTGCCATCAGTGACCCGGACAGGGGGCAGACTGAAGCTTTCTTT,CAISDPDRGQTEAFF
14,TRBV27,NA,TRBJ2-7,TRBD1,TGTGCCAGCAGAATGACAGGGAACCCCTACGAGCAGTACTTC,CASRMTGNPYEQYF
17,TRBV4-1,NA,TRBJ1-5,NA,TGCGCCAGCAGCCAAGAACCGGGACATATTAGCAATCAGCCCCAGCATTTT,CASSQEPGHISNQPQHF
14,TRBV11-2,NA,TRBJ2-7,TRBD2,TGTGCCAGCAGCTCGGGACTAGCGGGAGAAGAGCAGTACTTC,CASSSGLAGEEQYF
17,TRBV19,NA,TRBJ2-1,TRBD2,TGTGCCAGTAGTATAGGGACTAGCGGGAGGGCCTTGGATGAGCAGTTCTTC,CASSIGTSGRALDEQFF
13,TRBV6-6,NA,TRBJ1-2,NA,TGTGCCAGCAGCCAGACTGGGGAGAGAGGCTACACCTTC,CASSQTGERGYTF
14,TRBV9,NA,TRBJ2-1,TRBD2,TGTGCCAGCAGCGGGACTAGAGGTGAGGGGGAGCAGTTCTTC,CASSGTRGEGEQFF
14,TRBV19,few,TRBJ1-2,NA,TGTGCCAGTATCCCTACCCCAGGGTCGGGTGGCTACACCTTC,CASIPTPGSGGYTF
15,TRBV27,NA,TRBJ1-2,TRBD1,TGTGCCAGCAGATTCTCGACAGGGTATAACTATGGCTACACCTTC,CASRFSTGYNYGYTF
14,TRBV19,NA,TRBJ2-7,NA,TGTGCCAGTAGCACGGGACTCCCCGCGGGGGAGCAGTACTTC,CASSTGLPAGEQYF
18,TRBV28,NA,TRBJ2-7,TRBD2,TGTGCCAGCAGCACAACTAGCGGGAGGGCCTACCCGGACTACGAGCAGTACTTC,CASSTTSGRAYPDYEQYF
15,TRBV19,NA,TRBJ2-7,TRBD1,TGTGCCAGTAGCCGGTGGGAGGGACAGGGGTACGAGCAGTACTTC,CASSRWEGQGYEQYF
13,TRBV4-3,NA,TRBJ1-1,NA,TGCGCCAGCAGCCCAAACCCCACGGGGGGAGCTTTCTTT,CASSPNPTGGAFF
17,TRBV27,NA,TRBJ2-3,TRBD1,TGTGCCAGCAGTAACCGGGACAGCTCTTTTAGCACAGATACGCAGTATTTT,CASSNRDSSFSTDTQYF
18,TRBV19,NA,TRBJ1-3,NA,TGTGCCAGTAGTATAGACTCCTTCAAGCGTAGTTCTTCGGACACCATATATTTT,CASSIDSFKRSSSDTIYF
12,TRBV23-1,NA,TRBJ1-1,NA,TGCGCCAGCAGTCAATCGAAAACTTCGGCTTTCTTT,CASSQSKTSAFF